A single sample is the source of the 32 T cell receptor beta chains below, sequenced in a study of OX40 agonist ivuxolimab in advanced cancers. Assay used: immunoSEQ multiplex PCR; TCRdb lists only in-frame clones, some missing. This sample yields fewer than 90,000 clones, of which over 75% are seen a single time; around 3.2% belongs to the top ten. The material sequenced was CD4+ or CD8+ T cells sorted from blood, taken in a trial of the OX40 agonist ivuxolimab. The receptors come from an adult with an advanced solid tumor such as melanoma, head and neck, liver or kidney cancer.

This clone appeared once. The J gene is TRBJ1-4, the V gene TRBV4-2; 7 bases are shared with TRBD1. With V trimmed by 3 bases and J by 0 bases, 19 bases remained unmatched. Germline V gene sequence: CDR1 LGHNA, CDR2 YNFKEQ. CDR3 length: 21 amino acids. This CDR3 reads CASSHPYPVYRGLATNEKLFF. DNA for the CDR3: TGTGCCAGCAGCCACCCCTACCCCGTATACAGGGGCCTGGCAACTAATGAAAAACTGTTTTTT.

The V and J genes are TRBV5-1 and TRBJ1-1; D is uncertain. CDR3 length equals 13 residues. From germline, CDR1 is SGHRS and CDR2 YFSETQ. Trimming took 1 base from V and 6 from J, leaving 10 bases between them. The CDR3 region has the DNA TGCGCCAGCAGCTTGACAAATAGAGCTGAAGCTTTCTTT. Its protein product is CASSLTNRAEAFF.

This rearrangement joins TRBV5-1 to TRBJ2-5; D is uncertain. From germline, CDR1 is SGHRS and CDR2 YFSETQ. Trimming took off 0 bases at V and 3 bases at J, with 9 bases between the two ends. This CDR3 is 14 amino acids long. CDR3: CASSLETVEETQYF. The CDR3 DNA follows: TGCGCCAGCAGCTTGGAAACAGTGGAAGAGACCCAGTACTTC.

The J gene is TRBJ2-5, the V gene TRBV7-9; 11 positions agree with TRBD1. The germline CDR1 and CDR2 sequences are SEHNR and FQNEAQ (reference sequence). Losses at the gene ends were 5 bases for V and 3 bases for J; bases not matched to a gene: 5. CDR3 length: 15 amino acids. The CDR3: CASSPPGQGEETQYF. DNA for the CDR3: TGTGCCAGCAGCCCACCGGGACAGGGGGAAGAGACCCAGTACTTC.

The chain's CDR3 is CASSVSGRSFNEQFF. CDR3 in DNA: TGTGCCAGCAGCGTTAGCGGGAGGAGTTTCAATGAGCAGTTCTTC. V and J are TRBV5-4 and TRBJ2-1; 10 nucleotides align to TRBD2. The CDR3 loop spans 15 amino acids. CDR1 is SGHNT and CDR2 is YYREEE in the germline V gene (reference sequence). Trimming at V came to 4 bases and at J to 6 bases, leaving 7 bases not matched to a gene. The full variable domain, rest sourced from reference TRBV5-4 and TRBJ2-1, is ETGVTQSPTHLIKTRGQQVTLRCSSQSGHNTVSWYQQALGQGPQFIFQYYREEENGRGNFPPRFSGLQFPNYSSELNVNALELDDSALYLCASSVSGRSFNEQFFGPGTRLTVL.

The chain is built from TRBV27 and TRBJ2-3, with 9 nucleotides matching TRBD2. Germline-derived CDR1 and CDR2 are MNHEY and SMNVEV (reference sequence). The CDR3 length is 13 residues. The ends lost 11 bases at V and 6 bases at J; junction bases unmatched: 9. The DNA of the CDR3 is TGTGCCTCGGGGCGGGGGGGGGCGGATACGCAGTATTTT. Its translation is CASGRGGADTQYF.

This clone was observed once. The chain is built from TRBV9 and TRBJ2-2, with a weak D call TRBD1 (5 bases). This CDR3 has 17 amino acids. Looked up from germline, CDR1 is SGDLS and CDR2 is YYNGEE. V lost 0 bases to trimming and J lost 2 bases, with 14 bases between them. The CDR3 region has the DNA TGTGCCAGCAGCGTAGAATTTGGGCAGGGAAACACCGGGGAGCTGTTTTTT. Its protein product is CASSVEFGQGNTGELFF.

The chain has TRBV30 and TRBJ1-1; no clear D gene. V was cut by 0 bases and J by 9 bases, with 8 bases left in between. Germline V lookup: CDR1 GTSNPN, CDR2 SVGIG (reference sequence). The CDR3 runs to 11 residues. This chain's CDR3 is CAWSVAHKAFF. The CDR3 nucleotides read TGTGCCTGGAGTGTAGCGCACAAAGCTTTCTTT.

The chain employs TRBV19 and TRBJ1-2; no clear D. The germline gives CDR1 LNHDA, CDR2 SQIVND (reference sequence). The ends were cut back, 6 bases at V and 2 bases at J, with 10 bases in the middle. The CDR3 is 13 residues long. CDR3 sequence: CASRSGINYGYTF. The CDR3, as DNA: TGTGCCAGTAGATCCGGTATCAACTATGGCTACACCTTC.

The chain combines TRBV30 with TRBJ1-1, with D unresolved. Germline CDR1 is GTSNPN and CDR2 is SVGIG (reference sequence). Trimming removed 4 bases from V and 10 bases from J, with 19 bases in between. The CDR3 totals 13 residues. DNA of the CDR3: TGTGCCTGGACGGGAACCAGTCTCTTTCGAGCTTTCTTT. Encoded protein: CAWTGTSLFRAFF.

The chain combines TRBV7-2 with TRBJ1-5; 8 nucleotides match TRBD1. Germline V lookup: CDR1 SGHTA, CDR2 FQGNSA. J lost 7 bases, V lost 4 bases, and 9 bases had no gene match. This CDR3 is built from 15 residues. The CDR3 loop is CASSSGTGPRQPQHF. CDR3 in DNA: TGTGCCAGCAGCTCCGGGACAGGTCCTCGCCAGCCCCAGCATTTT.

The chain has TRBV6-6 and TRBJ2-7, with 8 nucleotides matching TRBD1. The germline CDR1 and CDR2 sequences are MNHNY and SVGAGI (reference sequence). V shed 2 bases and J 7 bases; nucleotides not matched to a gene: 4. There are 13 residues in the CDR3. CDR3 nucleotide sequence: TGTGCCAGCAGTTACACGGGGGACAGGGAGCAGTACTTC. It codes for CASSYTGDREQYF.

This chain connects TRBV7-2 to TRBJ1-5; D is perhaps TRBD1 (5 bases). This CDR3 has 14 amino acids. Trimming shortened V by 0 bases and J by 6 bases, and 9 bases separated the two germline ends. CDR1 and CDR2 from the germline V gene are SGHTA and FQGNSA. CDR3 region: CASSLAQGGQPQHF. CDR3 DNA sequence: TGTGCCAGCAGCTTAGCCCAGGGAGGTCAGCCCCAGCATTTT.

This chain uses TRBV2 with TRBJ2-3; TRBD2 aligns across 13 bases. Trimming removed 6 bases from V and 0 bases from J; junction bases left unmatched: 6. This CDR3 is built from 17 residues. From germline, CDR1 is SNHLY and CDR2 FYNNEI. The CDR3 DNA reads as TGTGCCAGCAGAACTAGCGGGAGGGCCAGGAGCACAGATACGCAGTATTTT. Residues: CASRTSGRARSTDTQYF.

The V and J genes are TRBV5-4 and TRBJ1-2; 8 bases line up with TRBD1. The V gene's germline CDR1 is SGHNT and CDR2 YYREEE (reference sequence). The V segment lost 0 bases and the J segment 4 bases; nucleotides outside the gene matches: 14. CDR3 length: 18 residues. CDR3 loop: CASSLESRGQGPSYGYTF. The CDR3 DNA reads TGTGCCAGCAGCTTGGAGTCTCGTGGACAGGGTCCTAGCTATGGCTACACCTTC.

CDR3 region: CASKLGRLNEKLFF. CDR3 nucleotides: TGTGCCAGCAAGCTAGGGAGGCTAAATGAAAAACTGTTTTTT. This chain links TRBV7-8 with TRBJ1-4; no definite D call. The CDR3 has 14 amino acids. The V gene lost 7 bases and the J gene lost 5 bases, with 14 bases spanning the gap. Germline CDR1 and CDR2: SGHVS and FQNEAQ.

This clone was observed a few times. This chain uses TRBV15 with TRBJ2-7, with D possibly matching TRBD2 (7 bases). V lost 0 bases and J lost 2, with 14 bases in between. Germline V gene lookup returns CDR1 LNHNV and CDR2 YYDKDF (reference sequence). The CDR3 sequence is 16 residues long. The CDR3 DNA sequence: TGTGCCACCAGCAGAGAAGGGGGGGGACACCCCTACGAGCAGTACTTC. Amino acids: CATSREGGGHPYEQYF.

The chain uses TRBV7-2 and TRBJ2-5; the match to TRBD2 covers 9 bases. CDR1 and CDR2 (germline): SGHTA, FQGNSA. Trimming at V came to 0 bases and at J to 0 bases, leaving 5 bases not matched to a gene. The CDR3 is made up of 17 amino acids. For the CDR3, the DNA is TGTGCCAGCAGCTTAGCGTTAAGCGGGGGGTACCAAGAGACCCAGTACTTC. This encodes CASSLALSGGYQETQYF.

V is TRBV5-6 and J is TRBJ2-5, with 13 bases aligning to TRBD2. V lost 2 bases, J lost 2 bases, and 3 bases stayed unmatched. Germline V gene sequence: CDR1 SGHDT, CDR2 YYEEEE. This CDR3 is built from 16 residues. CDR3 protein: CASSFGLAGEQETQYF. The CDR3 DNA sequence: TGTGCCAGCAGCTTCGGACTAGCGGGGGAACAAGAGACCCAGTACTTC. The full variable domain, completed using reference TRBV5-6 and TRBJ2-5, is DAGVTQSPTHLIKTRGQQVTLRCSPKSGHDTVSWYQQALGQGPQFIFQYYEEEERQRGNFPDRFSGHQFPNYSSELNVNALLLGDSALYLCASSFGLAGEQETQYFGPGTRLLVL.

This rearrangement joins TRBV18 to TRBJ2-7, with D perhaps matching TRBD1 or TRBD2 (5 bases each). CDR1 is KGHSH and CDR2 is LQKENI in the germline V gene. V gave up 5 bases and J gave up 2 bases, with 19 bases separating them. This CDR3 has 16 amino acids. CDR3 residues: CASSSLPGTTTYEQYF. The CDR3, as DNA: TGTGCCAGCTCATCCCTACCAGGGACCACCACCTACGAGCAGTACTTC. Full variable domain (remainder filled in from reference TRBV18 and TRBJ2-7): NAGVMQNPRHLVRRRGQEARLRCSPMKGHSHVYWYRQLPEEGLKFMVYLQKENIIDESGMPKERFSAEFPKEGPSILRIQQVVRGDSAAYFCASSSLPGTTTYEQYFGPGTRLTVT.

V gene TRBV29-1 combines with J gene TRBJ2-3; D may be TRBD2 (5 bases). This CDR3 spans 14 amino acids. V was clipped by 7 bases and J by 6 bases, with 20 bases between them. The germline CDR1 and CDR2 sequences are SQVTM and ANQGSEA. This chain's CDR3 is CSGFLGRARDTQYF. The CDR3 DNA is TGCAGCGGATTTTTGGGGAGAGCGAGGGATACGCAGTATTTT.

The CDR3 is CASTRITTSGRALGGNEQFF. CDR3 nucleotides: TGTGCCAGCACCCGGATAACGACTAGCGGGAGGGCCCTAGGGGGCAATGAGCAGTTCTTC. V and J are TRBV13 and TRBJ2-1; 14 bases match TRBD2. V gave up 7 bases and J gave up 6 bases; unmatched junction bases: 20. The CDR3 extends over 20 amino acids. From germline, CDR1 is PRHDT and CDR2 FYEKMQ (reference sequence). Filled out from reference TRBV13 and TRBJ2-1, the complete variable domain reads AAGVIQSPRHLIKEKRETATLKCYPIPRHDTVYWYQQGPGQDPQFLISFYEKMQSDKGSIPDRFSAQQFSDYHSELNMSSLELGDSALYFCASTRITTSGRALGGNEQFFGPGTRLTVL.

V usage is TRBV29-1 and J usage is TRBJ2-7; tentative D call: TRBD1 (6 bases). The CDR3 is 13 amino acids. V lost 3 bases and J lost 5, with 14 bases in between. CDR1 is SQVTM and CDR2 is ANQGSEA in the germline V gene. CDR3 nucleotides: TGCAGCGTTGATCACAGGCCAGGGGACGAGCAGTACTTC. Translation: CSVDHRPGDEQYF.

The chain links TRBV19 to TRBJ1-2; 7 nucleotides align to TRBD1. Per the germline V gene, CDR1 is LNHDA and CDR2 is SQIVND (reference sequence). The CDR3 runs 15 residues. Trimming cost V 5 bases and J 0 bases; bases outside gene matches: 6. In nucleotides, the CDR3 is TGTGCCAGTAGTTCGGACAGGCCCTCTAACTATGGCTACACCTTC. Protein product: CASSSDRPSNYGYTF.

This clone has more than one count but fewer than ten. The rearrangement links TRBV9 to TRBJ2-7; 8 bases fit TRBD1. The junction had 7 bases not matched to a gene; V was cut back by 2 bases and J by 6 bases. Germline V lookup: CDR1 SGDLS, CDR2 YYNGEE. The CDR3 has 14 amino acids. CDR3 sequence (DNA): TGTGCCAGCAGCGTGGAAGGACAGGGCTTCGAGCAGTACTTC. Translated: CASSVEGQGFEQYF.

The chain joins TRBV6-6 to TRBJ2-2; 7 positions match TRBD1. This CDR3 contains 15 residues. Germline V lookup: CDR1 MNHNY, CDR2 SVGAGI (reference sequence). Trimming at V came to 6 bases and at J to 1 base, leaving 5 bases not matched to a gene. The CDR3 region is CASRSDRENTGELFF. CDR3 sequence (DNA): TGTGCCAGCAGAAGTGACAGGGAGAACACCGGGGAGCTGTTTTTT.

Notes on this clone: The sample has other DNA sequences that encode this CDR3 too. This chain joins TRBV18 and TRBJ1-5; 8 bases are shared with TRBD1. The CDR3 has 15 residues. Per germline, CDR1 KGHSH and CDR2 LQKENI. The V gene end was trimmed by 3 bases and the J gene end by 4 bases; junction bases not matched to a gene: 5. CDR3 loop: CASSPDRGGNQPQHF. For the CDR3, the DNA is TGTGCCAGCTCACCCGACAGGGGAGGAAATCAGCCCCAGCATTTT.

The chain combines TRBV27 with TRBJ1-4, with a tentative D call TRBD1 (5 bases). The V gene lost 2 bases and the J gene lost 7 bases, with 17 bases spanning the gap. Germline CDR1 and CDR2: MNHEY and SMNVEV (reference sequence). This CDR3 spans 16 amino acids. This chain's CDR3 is CASSLITGGTGEKLFF. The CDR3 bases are TGTGCCAGCAGTTTAATCACCGGGGGAACGGGTGAAAAACTGTTTTTT.

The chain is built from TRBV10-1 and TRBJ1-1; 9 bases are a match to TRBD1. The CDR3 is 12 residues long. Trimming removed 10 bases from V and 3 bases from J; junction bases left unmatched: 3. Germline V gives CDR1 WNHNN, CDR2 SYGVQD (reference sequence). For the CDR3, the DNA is TGCGCCACCGGGACAGGGTACACTGAAGCTTTCTTT. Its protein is CATGTGYTEAFF.

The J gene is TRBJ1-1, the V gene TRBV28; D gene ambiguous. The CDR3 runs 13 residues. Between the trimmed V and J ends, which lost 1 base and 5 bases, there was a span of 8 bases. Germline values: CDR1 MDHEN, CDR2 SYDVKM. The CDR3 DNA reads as TGTGCCAGCAGTTTATCCGGAGTGACTGAAGCTTTCTTT. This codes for CASSLSGVTEAFF.

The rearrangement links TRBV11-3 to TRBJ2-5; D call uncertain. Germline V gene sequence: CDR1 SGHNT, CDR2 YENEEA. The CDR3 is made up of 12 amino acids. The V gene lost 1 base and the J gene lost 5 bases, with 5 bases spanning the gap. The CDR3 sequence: CASSLVSETQYF. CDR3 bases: TGTGCCAGCAGCTTAGTTAGTGAGACCCAGTACTTC.

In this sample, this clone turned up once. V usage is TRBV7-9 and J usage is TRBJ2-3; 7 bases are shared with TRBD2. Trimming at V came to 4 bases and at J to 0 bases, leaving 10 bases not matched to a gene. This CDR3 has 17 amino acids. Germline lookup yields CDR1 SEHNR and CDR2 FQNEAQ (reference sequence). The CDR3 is CASSSLWQRESTDTQYF. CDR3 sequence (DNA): TGTGCCAGCAGCTCCTTGTGGCAGCGGGAAAGCACAGATACGCAGTATTTT.